These 14 T cell receptor beta chains came from one sample sequenced in a study of CD8+ T cells in alopecia areata. RNA was extracted and reverse transcribed into cDNA as the sequencing template. TCRdb's table, derived via immunoSEQ multiplex PCR, lists solely in-frame clones and lacks some. The sample gives 150,000 to 200,000 clones, 45% to 60% of which show up once; approximately 4.8% is in the top ten. Sequenced sample: CD4+ T cells sorted from blood. These TCRs come from a human donor in good health.

In this sample, this clone turned up a few times. The sample contains more than one DNA sequence encoding this CDR3. This sequence joins TRBV7-9 and TRBJ2-5; no definite D call. CDR3 length: 14 amino acids. Between the trimmed V and J ends, which lost 3 bases and 2 bases, there was a span of 10 bases. Germline values: CDR1 SEHNR, CDR2 FQNEAQ (reference sequence). The CDR3 bases are TGTGCCAGCAGCTTGGGCAGCCCGCAAGAGACCCAGTACTTC. The encoded protein is CASSLGSPQETQYF.

This chain uses TRBV29-1 with TRBJ2-1, with 10 bases lining up with TRBD2. Per the germline V gene, CDR1 is SQVTM and CDR2 is ANQGSEA. The ends lost 4 bases at V and 6 bases at J; junction bases unmatched: 12. CDR3 length: 16 residues. CDR3 residues: CSVVGPGLAVTNEQFF. CDR3 nucleotides: TGCAGCGTTGTCGGCCCCGGACTAGCGGTAACCAATGAGCAGTTCTTC.

V and J are TRBV15 and TRBJ2-1; 7 bases are a match to TRBD2. The CDR3 loop spans 14 amino acids. Germline V lookup: CDR1 LNHNV, CDR2 YYDKDF (reference sequence). V lost 4 bases, J lost 8 bases, and 8 bases stayed unmatched. CDR3 DNA sequence: TGTGCCACCAGCAAGGTCGGGAGGACGGATGAGCAGTTCTTC. Protein product: CATSKVGRTDEQFF.

This clone was detected only a few times. The gene calls are TRBV25-1 and TRBJ2-1; D remains unclear. CDR1 MGHDK and CDR2 SYGVNS come from the germline V gene. The length of the CDR3 is 13 residues. The V and J ends lost 5 bases and 14 bases respectively, with 19 bases between them. CDR3 bases: TGTGCCAGCAGTCCCCCCCCACCCTTGAAGAAGTTCTTC. This codes for CASSPPPPLKKFF.

The chain links TRBV15 to TRBJ1-2, with TRBD1 identical over 8 bases. This CDR3 comprises 14 residues. The junction had 6 bases not matched to a gene; V was cut back by 1 base and J by 8 bases. The germline V gene has CDR1 LNHNV and CDR2 YYDKDF (reference sequence). CDR3 sequence: CATSRVRTGSGYTF. The CDR3 nucleotides are TGTGCCACCAGCAGAGTTAGGACAGGGTCCGGCTACACCTTC.

This rearrangement joins TRBV7-6 to TRBJ2-2; perhaps TRBD1 as D (6 bases). Per the germline V gene, CDR1 is SGHVS and CDR2 is FNYEAQ. The V end lost 2 bases, the J end lost 2 bases, and 18 bases lay between the germline ends. The CDR3 loop spans 18 amino acids. The CDR3 reads CASSLSPPVQGNTGELFF. As DNA, the CDR3 is TGTGCCAGCAGCTTAAGTCCCCCCGTACAGGGTAACACCGGGGAGCTGTTTTTT.

This clone appeared a few times. The rearrangement uses TRBV29-1 and TRBJ2-5; a possible D gene is TRBD1 (6 bases). From germline, CDR1 is SQVTM and CDR2 ANQGSEA. Trimming left V 4 bases short and J 4 bases short, with 10 bases between. The CDR3 is 12 amino acids. Here the CDR3 reads CSVAQGGETQYF. CDR3 sequence (DNA): TGCAGCGTTGCACAGGGCGGAGAGACCCAGTACTTC. The full variable domain, its missing parts supplied by reference TRBV29-1 and TRBJ2-5, is SAVISQKPSRDICQRGTSLTIQCQVDSQVTMMFWYRQQPGQSLTLIATANQGSEATYESGFVIDKFPISRPNLTFSTLTVSNMSPEDSSIYLCSVAQGGETQYFGPGTRLLVL.

This clone was observed a few times. The chain joins TRBV2 to TRBJ2-1; no definite D call. With 6 bases removed from V and 0 bases from J, the gap between germline ends came to 9 bases. CDR3 length: 14 residues. Looked up from germline, CDR1 is SNHLY and CDR2 is FYNNEI. CDR3 region: CASRVGSSYNEQFF. CDR3 nucleotides: TGTGCCAGCAGGGTCGGAAGCTCCTACAATGAGCAGTTCTTC.

This clone was recorded a few times. This chain links TRBV29-1 with TRBJ2-5, with D perhaps given as TRBD1 or TRBD2 (5 bases each). Germline V lookup: CDR1 SQVTM, CDR2 ANQGSEA. The ends were cut back, 4 bases at V and 4 bases at J, with 16 bases in the middle. The CDR3 has 14 residues. CDR3 sequence reads: CSVVGSRGTETQYF. The CDR3 nucleotides read TGCAGCGTTGTGGGGAGCCGAGGGACAGAGACCCAGTACTTC. Variable domain in full (rest from reference TRBV29-1 and TRBJ2-5): SAVISQKPSRDICQRGTSLTIQCQVDSQVTMMFWYRQQPGQSLTLIATANQGSEATYESGFVIDKFPISRPNLTFSTLTVSNMSPEDSSIYLCSVVGSRGTETQYFGPGTRLLVL.

This chain joins TRBV27 and TRBJ1-5; D might be TRBD1 (6 bases). This CDR3 region has 15 residues. Germline V gene lookup returns CDR1 MNHEY and CDR2 SMNVEV (reference sequence). V was trimmed by 5 bases and J by 10 bases, leaving 21 bases between them. The CDR3 reads CASSLGQNSQNPQHF. In DNA, the CDR3 is TGTGCCAGCAGTCTCGGACAGAATAGTCAAAATCCCCAGCATTTT.

The CDR3 DNA reads TGCAGTGCTAGAGATAGAAGCGAGCAGTACTTC. This codes for CSARDRSEQYF. The V and J genes are TRBV20-1 and TRBJ2-7; D not resolved. Germline CDR1 and CDR2: DFQATT and SNEGSKA (reference sequence). This CDR3 comprises 11 residues. The V end lost 0 bases, the J end lost 6 bases, and 6 bases lay between the germline ends.

This clone was detected only a few times. The V and J genes are TRBV29-1 and TRBJ2-4, with 9 positions matching TRBD1. CDR1 is SQVTM, CDR2 ANQGSEA, per germline. V dropped 7 bases and J dropped 8; count of bases not matched to a gene: 6. CDR3 length equals 12 residues. The CDR3 nucleotides read TGCAGCGGGAGGGGACAGGGTGACATTCAGTACTTC. It translates to CSGRGQGDIQYF.

In its sample, this clone was seen once. The chain uses TRBV10-2 and TRBJ2-5; D remains unclear. Germline V CDR1 and CDR2: WSHSY, SAAADI. Trimming removed 8 bases from V and 7 bases from J, with 14 bases in between. The CDR3 has 12 amino acids. CDR3: CASGPLGGTQYF. CDR3 bases: TGCGCCAGCGGCCCACTGGGCGGGACCCAGTACTTC.

This clone occurred a few times. The chain is built from TRBV29-1 and TRBJ2-7; no firm D call. The CDR3 runs 12 residues. CDR1 SQVTM and CDR2 ANQGSEA come from the germline V gene. V was shortened by 5 bases and J by 0 bases, with 8 bases between the two germline ends. The CDR3 is CSVSFNSYEQYF. In nucleotides, the CDR3 is TGCAGCGTTAGCTTCAACTCCTACGAGCAGTACTTC.